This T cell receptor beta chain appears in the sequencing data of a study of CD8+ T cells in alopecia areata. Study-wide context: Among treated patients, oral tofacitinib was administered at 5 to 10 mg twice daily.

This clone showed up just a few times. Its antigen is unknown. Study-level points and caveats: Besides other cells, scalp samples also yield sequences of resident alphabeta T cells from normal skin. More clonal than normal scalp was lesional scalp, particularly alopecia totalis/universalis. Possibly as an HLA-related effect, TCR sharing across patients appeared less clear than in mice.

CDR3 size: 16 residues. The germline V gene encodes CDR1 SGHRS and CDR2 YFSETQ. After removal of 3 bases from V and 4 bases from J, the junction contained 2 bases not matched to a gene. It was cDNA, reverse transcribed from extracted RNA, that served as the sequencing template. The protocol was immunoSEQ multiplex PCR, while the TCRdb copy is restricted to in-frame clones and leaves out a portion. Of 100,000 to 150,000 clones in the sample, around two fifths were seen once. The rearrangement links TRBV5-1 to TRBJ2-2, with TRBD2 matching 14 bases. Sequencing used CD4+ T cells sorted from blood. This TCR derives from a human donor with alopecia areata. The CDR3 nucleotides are TGCGCCAGCAGCTACGGGACTAGCGGGAGCACCGGGGAGCTGTTTTTT. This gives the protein CASSYGTSGSTGELFF.